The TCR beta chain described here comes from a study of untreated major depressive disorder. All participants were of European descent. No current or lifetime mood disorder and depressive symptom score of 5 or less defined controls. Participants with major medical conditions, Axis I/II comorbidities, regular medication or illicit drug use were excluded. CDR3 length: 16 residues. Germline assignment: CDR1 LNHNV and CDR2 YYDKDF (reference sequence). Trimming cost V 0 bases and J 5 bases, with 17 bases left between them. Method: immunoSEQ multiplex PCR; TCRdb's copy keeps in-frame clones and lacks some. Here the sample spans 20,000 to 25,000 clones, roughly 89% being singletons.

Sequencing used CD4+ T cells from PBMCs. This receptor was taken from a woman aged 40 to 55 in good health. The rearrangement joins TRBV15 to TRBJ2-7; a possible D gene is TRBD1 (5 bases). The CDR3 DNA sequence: TGTGCCACCAGCAGAGATAGGGCAGGGTCTAGGGACGAGCAGTACTTC. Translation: CATSRDRAGSRDEQYF. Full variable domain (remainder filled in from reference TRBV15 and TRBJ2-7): DAMVIQNPRYQVTQFGKPVTLSCSQTLNHNVMYWYQQKSSQAPKLLFHYYDKDFNNEADTPDNFQSRRPNTSFCFLDIRSPGLGDTAMYLCATSRDRAGSRDEQYFGPGTRLTVT.